What follows are 2 T cell receptor beta chains derived from one specimen sequenced in a study of pediatric ulcerative colitis (dated by TCRdb to the late 2010s). During colonoscopy, one to two pinch biopsies were obtained from the rectum for research. The library relied on the immunoSEQ multiplex PCR assay. Entries here come from immuneACCESS through TCRdb and include only in-frame sequences with V and J called. Some clones fail to appear in such tables; in the studies checked, an unresolved V gene covers under half of the shortfall, and the cause of the remainder is unknown. The sample contains 20,000 to 30,000 clones, 55% to 75% of them found a single time. Around 7.8% of the sample lies in the top ten. Input material: gut tissue. All receptors derive from a boy between 10 and 17 years old with severe ulcerative colitis.

This sequence joins TRBV4-1 and TRBJ2-7, with D possibly TRBD2 on 5 matching bases. Deletions cut 0 bases from V and 0 bases from J, with 12 bases between. This CDR3 is built from 16 residues. The germline gives CDR1 MGHRA, CDR2 YSYEKL. The CDR3 loop is CASSQDIRRASYEQYF. The CDR3 DNA reads as TGCGCCAGCAGCCAAGATATACGGCGGGCCTCCTACGAGCAGTACTTC.

The V gene is TRBV30, the J gene TRBJ1-2, with D perhaps TRBD1 (5 bases). V was shortened by 3 bases and J by 6 bases, with 11 bases between the two germline ends. Germline V gene sequence: CDR1 GTSNPN, CDR2 SVGIG (reference sequence). CDR3 length equals 12 residues. CDR3 nucleotides: TGTGCCTGGAGGTCGGGGGGGGATGGCTACACCTTC. The encoded protein is CAWRSGGDGYTF.